The 9 T cell receptor beta chains given below trace back to one sample, sequenced in a study of blood T cell repertoires in COVID-19. TCRdb's copy holds only in-frame clones and misses some; the assay was immunoSEQ multiplex PCR. The repertoire holds about 83,000 clones, about 86% seen once, with about a fifth in the top ten. Sequenced: peripheral blood. These receptors were obtained from an elderly woman in a cohort sampled during active or convalescent COVID-19.

The chain joins TRBV5-5 to TRBJ2-7, with D unresolved. Trimming removed 0 bases from V and 1 base from J, with 5 bases in between. The CDR3 covers 13 residues. Germline V lookup: CDR1 SGHKS, CDR2 YYEKEE (reference sequence). CDR3 sequence: CASSLVQSYEQYV. CDR3 coding DNA: TGTGCCAGCAGCTTGGTACAGTCCTACGAGCAGTACGTC.

The rearrangement links TRBV29-1 to TRBJ1-2; D remains ambiguous. V shed 1 base and J shed 0 bases, with 12 bases lying between them. Germline V CDR1 and CDR2: SQVTM, ANQGSEA. The CDR3 runs to 15 residues. The CDR3 is CSVEGGTVANYGYTF. The CDR3 bases are TGCAGCGTTGAAGGTGGTACCGTAGCTAACTATGGCTACACCTTC.

This clone appeared a single time. The rearrangement joins TRBV11-2 to TRBJ2-5, with a weak D call TRBD2 (6 bases). This CDR3 comprises 19 residues. Germline CDR1 is SGHAT and CDR2 is FQNNGV. Between the trimmed V and J ends, which lost 0 bases and 5 bases, there was a span of 25 bases. The CDR3 sequence: CASSLEYGLEGVIDETQYF. CDR3 nucleotide sequence: TGTGCCAGCAGCTTAGAGTATGGGTTGGAGGGAGTAATCGATGAGACCCAGTACTTC.

The V call is TRBV4-1, the J call TRBJ2-3; 10 bases map to TRBD2. This CDR3 region has 16 residues. Looked up from germline, CDR1 is MGHRA and CDR2 is YSYEKL. Germline trimming cut 1 base from V and 4 bases from J; bases unmatched to any gene: 5. CDR3 sequence reads: CASSQVSGRTADTQYF. As DNA, the CDR3 is TGCGCCAGCAGCCAAGTTAGCGGGAGGACTGCAGATACGCAGTATTTT.

This chain links TRBV6-2 or TRBV6-3 with TRBJ2-7; D perhaps matches TRBD1 (5 bases). Germline V CDR1 and CDR2: MNHEY, SVGEGT. The CDR3 is made up of 14 amino acids. Deletions cut 3 bases from V and 1 base from J, with 10 bases between. In nucleotides, the CDR3 is TGTGCCAGCAGTTATCTTCCAGGGTCCTACGAGCAGTACGTC. This encodes CASSYLPGSYEQYV.

This chain connects TRBV30 to TRBJ2-7; a weak D match, TRBD1 (6 bases). CDR3 length: 12 amino acids. In germline, CDR1 is GTSNPN, CDR2 SVGIG (reference sequence). V dropped 4 bases and J dropped 5 bases, with 12 bases sitting between them. The CDR3 loop is CAWTRGLHEQYF. Written as DNA, the CDR3 is TGTGCCTGGACCAGGGGTCTCCACGAGCAGTACTTC. The full variable domain, completed using reference TRBV30 and TRBJ2-7, is SQTIHQWPATLVQPVGSPLSLECTVEGTSNPNLYWYRQAAGRGLQLLFYSVGIGQISSEVPQNLSASRPQDRQFILSSKKLLLSDSGFYLCAWTRGLHEQYFGPGTRLTVT.

V is TRBV3-1 (or the pseudogene TRBV3-2) and J is TRBJ2-7; 8 nucleotides align to TRBD2. This CDR3 is built from 14 residues. CDR1 is LGHDT, CDR2 YNNKEL, per germline (reference sequence). The V segment lost 2 bases and the J segment 7 bases; nucleotides outside the gene matches: 7. As DNA, the CDR3 is TGTGCCAGCAGCCAACGGGGGGGTTCTGAAGAGCAGTACTTC. It translates to CASSQRGGSEEQYF.

The chain employs TRBV7-9 and TRBJ1-1; D not certain. CDR3 length equals 14 residues. V was shortened by 3 bases and J by 1 base, with 9 bases between the two germline ends. CDR1 is SEHNR and CDR2 is FQNEAQ in the germline V gene (reference sequence). The CDR3 loop reads CASSLGEQNTEAFF. CDR3 sequence (DNA): TGTGCCAGCAGCTTGGGAGAACAGAACACTGAAGCTTTCTTT.

The genes are TRBV5-5 and TRBJ2-5, with a tentative D call TRBD2 (6 bases). The germline V and J ends were trimmed by 5 bases and 3 bases, with 14 bases remaining between them. Germline CDR1 is SGHKS and CDR2 is YYEKEE (reference sequence). There are 14 residues in the CDR3. CDR3 DNA: TGTGCCAGCAGACGGGGGTGGCTCGAAGAGACCCAGTACTTC. It specifies CASRRGWLEETQYF.